This T cell receptor (beta chain) derives from a study of molecular identifiers for immune sequencing clone quantification (dated by TCRdb to 2016 to 2018). At the level of the whole study: For a replicate experiment, RNA from around 20,000 or 100,000 naive CD8 T cells was divided into five aliquots, of which four were sequenced. The study was a methods study using CD8 T cells to benchmark molecular-identifier clustering-based TCR repertoire sequencing (MIDCIRS) and TCR RNA copy counting.

Libraries were prepared through PCR. Sequencing used a NextSeq 500. Bulk TCR libraries were made following a previously described method, with the TCR primers given in Table S5. The Qiagen AllPrep DNA/RNA kit was used to purify total RNA. Before analysis, reads from multiple sequencing runs of one library were combined. In the paper's pipeline: Reads were retained only if an exact TCR constant sequence was present, and the retained reads were trimmed to 150 nt and grouped according to their 12-nt molecular barcodes. Reads in each barcode group were sub-clustered using a 15% Levenshtein threshold, and a quality-weighted consensus sequence was built for each RNA molecule. Non-functional sequences were removed, as were lower-count sequences one edit away from another. On the basis of fitting two negative binomial distributions, barcode sub-clusters with fewer than 20% of the maximum read count were discarded. TCRdb applied fastp at Q25 and MiXCR to the public reads, then kept only in-frame beta chains. Rows are unified per CDR3 protein, each entry keeping the most common DNA and genes. The V and J calls were determined by TCRdb, not by the authors. Here the sample has approximately 100,000 distinct CDR3 sequences; 35% to 40% occur a single time. The ten top clones hold less than 5.5% of the sample.

Concerning this clonotype itself: It has no known antigen specificity. Per-base qualities were not stored, and no clone one base away is much larger.

Libraries of naive CD8 T cells were generated from about 19,000 to 1,100,000 sorted cells, with 10%, 30% or 50% of the purified RNA used. Naive CD8 T cells, defined as CD8+CD4-CCR7+CD45RA+, were FACS-sorted into RLT Plus buffer on a BD FACSAria II. Nine to eleven TCR copies' worth of Jurkat RNA were spiked into roughly 20,000-1,000,000 naive CD8 T cell samples to test detection sensitivity. Enrichment of CD8 T cells was done with RosetteSep CD8+ T Cell Enrichment Cocktail plus Ficoll-Paque, and ACK red cell lysis came afterward. Broad study findings and their caveats: The naive libraries included spiked-in Jurkat TCR RNA (10 copies' worth), and this RNA is not part of the donor repertoire. When barcode sub-clustering was omitted, TCR diversity was inflated by chimeric consensus sequences, with chimeras reaching as high as 47%. Clones above 20 RNA copies held over 97% of molecules in CMV-specific effector cells but under 1% in naive cells. Highly expanded clone sizes could be underestimated because identical TCR molecules may share a barcode. Modeling estimated around 3 recovered TCR RNA copies per cell, compared with about 10 by digital PCR, which implies 30% to 35% capture efficiency. A single cell's worth of spiked-in Jurkat TCR RNA was reported detectable even among one million naive CD8 T cells.

V trim: 5 bases; J trim: 7 bases; unmatched bases: 4. Based on the germline V gene (reference sequence), the CDR1 and CDR2 sequences are SGHNT and YYREEE. Including the terminal cysteine and phenylalanine, the CDR3 comprises 13 residues. The entry retains the CDR3 DNA only, 39 bases that are in frame from base 1. The chain couples TRBV5-4 to TRBJ1-4, with 8 central nucleotides matching TRBD1. This TCR derives from a human donor in good health. Some libraries in this study had Jurkat cell RNA spiked in. The sample taken for sequencing was naive CD8+ T cells from blood, with Jurkat cell RNA spiked in. The sample's cell subset or site label is to be understood as: FACS-sorted CD8+CD4-CCR7+CD45RA+ naive T cells. The DNA sequence is as follows: TGTGCCAGCAGACAGGGGGGCGGTGAAAAACTGTTTTTT. This translates into CASRQGGGEKLFF.